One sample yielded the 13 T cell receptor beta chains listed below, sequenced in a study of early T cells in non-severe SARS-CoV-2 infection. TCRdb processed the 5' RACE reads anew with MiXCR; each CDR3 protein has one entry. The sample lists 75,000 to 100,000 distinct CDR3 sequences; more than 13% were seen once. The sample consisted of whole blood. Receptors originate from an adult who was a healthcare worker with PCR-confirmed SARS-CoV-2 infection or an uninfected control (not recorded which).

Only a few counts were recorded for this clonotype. CDR3 DNA sequence: TGTGCCAGCAGCTTAACCGACAGGGTCGGCTCACCCCTCCACTTT. Its translation is CASSLTDRVGSPLHF. The genes are TRBV7-6 and TRBJ1-6; TRBD1 agrees at 7 bases. V shed 2 bases, J shed 10 bases, and the junction held 8 bases outside the gene matches. This CDR3 has 15 amino acids. Germline CDR1 and CDR2: SGHVS and FNYEAQ. Full variable domain (remainder filled in from reference TRBV7-6 and TRBJ1-6): GAGVSQSPRYKVTKRGQDVALRCDPISGHVSLYWYRQALGQGPEFLTYFNYEAQQDKSGLPNDRFSAERPEGSISTLTIQRTEQRDSAMYRCASSLTDRVGSPLHFGNGTRLTVT.

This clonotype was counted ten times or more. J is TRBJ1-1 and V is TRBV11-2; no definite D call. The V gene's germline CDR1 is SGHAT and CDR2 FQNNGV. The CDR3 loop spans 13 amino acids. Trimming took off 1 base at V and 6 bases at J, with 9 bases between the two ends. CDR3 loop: CASSLGRHAEAFF. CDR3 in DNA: TGTGCCAGCAGCTTAGGAAGGCACGCTGAAGCTTTCTTT.

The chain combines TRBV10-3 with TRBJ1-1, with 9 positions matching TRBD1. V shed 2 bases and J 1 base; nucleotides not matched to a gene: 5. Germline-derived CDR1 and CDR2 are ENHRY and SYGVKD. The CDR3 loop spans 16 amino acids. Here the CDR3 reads CAISEGQGTGNTEAFF. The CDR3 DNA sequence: TGTGCCATCAGTGAGGGACAGGGGACAGGGAACACTGAAGCTTTCTTT.

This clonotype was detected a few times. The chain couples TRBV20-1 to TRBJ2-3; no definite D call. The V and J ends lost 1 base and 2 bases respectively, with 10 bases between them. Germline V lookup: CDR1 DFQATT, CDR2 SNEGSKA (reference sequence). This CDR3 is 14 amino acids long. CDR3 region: CSARVWRSTDTQYF. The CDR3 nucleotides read TGCAGTGCTAGAGTCTGGAGATCCACAGATACGCAGTATTTT.

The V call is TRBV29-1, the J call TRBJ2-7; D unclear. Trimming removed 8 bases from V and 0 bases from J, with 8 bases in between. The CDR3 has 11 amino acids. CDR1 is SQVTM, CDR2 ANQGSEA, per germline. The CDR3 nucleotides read TGCAGCAGCTCGGACTCCTACGAGCAGTACTTC. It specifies CSSSDSYEQYF.

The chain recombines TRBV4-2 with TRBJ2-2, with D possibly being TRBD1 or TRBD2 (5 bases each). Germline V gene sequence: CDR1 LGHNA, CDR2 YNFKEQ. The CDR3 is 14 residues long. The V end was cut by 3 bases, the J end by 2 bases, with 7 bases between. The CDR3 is CASSQGRNTGELFF. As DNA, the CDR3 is TGTGCCAGCAGCCAGGGACGTAACACCGGGGAGCTGTTTTTT.

The CDR3 reads CASSSRAGGELFF. The CDR3 region has the DNA TGTGCCAGCAGCTCGCGGGCGGGCGGGGAGCTGTTTTTT. This sequence joins TRBV7-7 and TRBJ2-2; TRBD2 might be the D (5 bases). Trimming removed 4 bases from V and 7 bases from J, with 10 bases in between. Germline CDR1 SSHAT, CDR2 FNYEAQ (reference sequence). The CDR3 totals 13 residues. Full variable domain (outside the CDR3, taken from reference TRBV7-7 and TRBJ2-2): GAGVSQSPRYKVTKRGQDVTLRCDPISSHATLYWYQQALGQGPEFLTYFNYEAQPDKSGLPSDRFSAERPEGSISTLTIQRTEQRDSAMYRCASSSRAGGELFFGEGSRLTVL.

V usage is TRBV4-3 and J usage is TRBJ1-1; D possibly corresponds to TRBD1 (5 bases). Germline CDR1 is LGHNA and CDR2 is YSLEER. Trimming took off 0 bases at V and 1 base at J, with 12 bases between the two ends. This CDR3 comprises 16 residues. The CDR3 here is CASSQDSRGANTEAFF. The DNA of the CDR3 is TGCGCCAGCAGCCAAGATAGTAGGGGCGCGAACACTGAAGCTTTCTTT.

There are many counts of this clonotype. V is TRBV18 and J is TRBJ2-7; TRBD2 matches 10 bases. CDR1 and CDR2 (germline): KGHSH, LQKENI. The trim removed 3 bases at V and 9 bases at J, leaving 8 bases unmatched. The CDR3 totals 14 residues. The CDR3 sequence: CASSPALAGSRQYF. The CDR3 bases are TGTGCCAGCTCACCGGCACTAGCGGGGAGTCGGCAGTACTTC. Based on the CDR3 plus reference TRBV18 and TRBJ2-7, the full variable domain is NAGVMQNPRHLVRRRGQEARLRCSPMKGHSHVYWYRQLPEEGLKFMVYLQKENIIDESGMPKERFSAEFPKEGPSILRIQQVVRGDSAAYFCASSPALAGSRQYFGPGTRLTVT.

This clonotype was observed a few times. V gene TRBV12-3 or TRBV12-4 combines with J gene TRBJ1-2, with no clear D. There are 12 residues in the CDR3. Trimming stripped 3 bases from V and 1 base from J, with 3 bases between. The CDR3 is CASSFSNYGYTF. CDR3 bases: TGTGCCAGCAGTTTCAGTAACTATGGCTACACCTTC.

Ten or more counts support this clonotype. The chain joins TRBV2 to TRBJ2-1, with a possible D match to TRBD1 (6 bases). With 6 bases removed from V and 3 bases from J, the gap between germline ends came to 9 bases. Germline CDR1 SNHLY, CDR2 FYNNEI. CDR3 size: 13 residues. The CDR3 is CASSRTVYNEQFF. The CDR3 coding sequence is TGTGCCAGCAGCAGGACAGTCTACAATGAGCAGTTCTTC.

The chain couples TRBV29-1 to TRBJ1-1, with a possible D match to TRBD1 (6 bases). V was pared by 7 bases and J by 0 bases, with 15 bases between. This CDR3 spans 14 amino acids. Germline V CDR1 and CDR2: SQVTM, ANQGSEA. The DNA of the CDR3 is TGCAGCGCCGCTCGGACAGTTTTGAACACTGAAGCTTTCTTT. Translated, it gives CSAARTVLNTEAFF. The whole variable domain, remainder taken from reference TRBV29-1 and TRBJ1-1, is SAVISQKPSRDICQRGTSLTIQCQVDSQVTMMFWYRQQPGQSLTLIATANQGSEATYESGFVIDKFPISRPNLTFSTLTVSNMSPEDSSIYLCSAARTVLNTEAFFGQGTRLTVV.

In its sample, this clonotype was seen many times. CDR3 amino acids: CSARFESSYNSPLHF. The CDR3 region has the DNA TGCAGTGCTAGATTCGAAAGTTCCTATAATTCACCCCTCCACTTT. The rearrangement links TRBV20-1 to TRBJ1-6; D is unclear. CDR1 is DFQATT, CDR2 SNEGSKA, per germline (reference sequence). V gave up 2 bases and J gave up 1 base, with 9 bases separating them. CDR3 length equals 15 residues.